These T cell receptor beta chains were read from a single sample in a study of T-cell memory formation after mild COVID-19. TCRdb re-called the 5' RACE reads through MiXCR, storing one row per CDR3 protein. The repertoire includes around 320,000 distinct CDR3 sequences, around 15% of them detected once, and roughly 23% sits in the top ten. Sequenced material: PBMCs or a T cell subset sorted from them (not recorded which). These receptors were taken from a man younger than 35 who had mild COVID-19 (a few samples of this study predate the infection). Cell type and time point are not known. Both conserved end residues are trimmed from each CDR3. Rows give clone size only sometimes, using once, few, many, or a class for an expanded clone.

V | size | CDR3
TRBV12-3/TRBV12-4 | many | ASSLRGLNEQF
TRBV20-1 | many | SARDSAGEKLF
TRBV5-1 | NA | ASSFTSGGEKVEQY
TRBV2 | few | ASSENSNGPQY
TRBV29-1 | many | SVNQGNTIY
TRBV7-6 | many | ASSQGLAGETQY
TRBV9 | few | ASSVDFGTGVYEQY
TRBV7-2 | NA | ASAPQPVDQPQH
TRBV3-1 | NA | ASSQPSYNEQ
TRBV20-1 | few | SAAAPVSNYGYT
TRBV7-2 | many | ASSTVGDPTMNEQF
TRBV7-9 | few | ASSLAQGEQF
TRBV20-1 | few | SARAMGLAGNYEQY
TRBV6-5 | NA | ASSYGQGGYEQY
TRBV5-1 | NA | ASSQDRDRAKNIQY
TRBV18 | NA | ASSPRAGEAEQF
TRBV5-1 | many | ASTMGTSGGPRTGELF
TRBV6-5 | few | ASSFVQGTNTIY
TRBV5-1 | many | ASSFPGGNTEAF
TRBV4-2 | few | ASSQIAGDSTDTQY
TRBV6-2/TRBV6-3 | NA | ASSPSLSYNEQF
TRBV4-3 | few | ASSQDLVTTQY
TRBV20-1 | few | SADQGAYNEQF
TRBV7-2 | few | ASSLGGGWRNSPLH
TRBV12-3/TRBV12-4 | few | ASRAFGALAKNIQY
TRBV7-6 | few | ASSLVTGDTQY
TRBV18 | NA | ASSRGTDIQETQY
TRBV28 | NA | ASSLNRRGVNQPQH
TRBV6-5 | few | ASSPLRADKNTEAF
TRBV4-1 | NA | ASSLDWNLDTEAF
TRBV7-6 | few | ASSLGEFETQY
TRBV4-3 | few | ASSQEGGGSTDTQY
TRBV7-2 | NA | ASSLAGTSAYNEQF
TRBV4-1 | many | ASSQDRGAYGYT
TRBV20-1 | NA | SAATAAGVGEQF
TRBV20-1 | NA | SAPGRFYEQY
TRBV7-8 | few | ASSFLAGQRNQPQH
TRBV6-5 | NA | ASSYKPPGHMTPLTGELF
TRBV6-2/TRBV6-3 | few | ASSYSHLPQH
TRBV27 | NA | ASSSSSDYEQY
TRBV7-8 | once | ASSLRLAGGSAQY
TRBV7-9 | few | ASSLFGLETQY